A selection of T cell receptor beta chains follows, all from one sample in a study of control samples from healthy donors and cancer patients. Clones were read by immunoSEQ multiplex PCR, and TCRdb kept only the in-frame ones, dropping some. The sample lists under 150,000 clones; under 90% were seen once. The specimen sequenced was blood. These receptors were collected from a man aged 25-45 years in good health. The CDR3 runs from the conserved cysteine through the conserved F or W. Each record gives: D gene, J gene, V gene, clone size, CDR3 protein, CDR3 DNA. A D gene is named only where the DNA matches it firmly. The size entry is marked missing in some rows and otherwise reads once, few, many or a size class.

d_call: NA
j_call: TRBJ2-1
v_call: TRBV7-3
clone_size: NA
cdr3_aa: CASSSNNEQFF
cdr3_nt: TGTGCCAGCAGCTCCAACAATGAGCAGTTCTTC

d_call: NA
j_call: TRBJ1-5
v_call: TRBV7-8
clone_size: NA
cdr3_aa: CASSFSGSNQPQHF
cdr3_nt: TGTGCCAGCAGCTTTTCAGGTAGCAATCAGCCCCAGCATTTT

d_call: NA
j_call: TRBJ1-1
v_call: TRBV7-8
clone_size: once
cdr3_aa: CASSFRENTEAFF
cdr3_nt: TGTGCCAGCAGCTTTCGGGAGAACACTGAAGCTTTCTTT

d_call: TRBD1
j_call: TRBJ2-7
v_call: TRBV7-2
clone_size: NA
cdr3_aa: CASSTGQGSYEQYF
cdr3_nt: TGTGCCAGCAGCACTGGACAGGGATCCTACGAGCAGTACTTC

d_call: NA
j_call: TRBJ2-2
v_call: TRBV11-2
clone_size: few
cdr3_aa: CASSPTGGATGELFF
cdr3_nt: TGTGCCAGCAGCCCGACCGGGGGCGCAACCGGGGAGCTGTTTTTT

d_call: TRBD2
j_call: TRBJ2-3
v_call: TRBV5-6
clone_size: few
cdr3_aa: CASSSVGGGPIGGQYF
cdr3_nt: TGTGCCAGCAGTTCGGTCGGCGGGGGGCCAATAGGTGGGCAGTATTTT

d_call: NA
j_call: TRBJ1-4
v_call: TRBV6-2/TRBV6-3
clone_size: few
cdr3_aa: CASSERDTGEKLFF
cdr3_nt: TGTGCCAGCAGCGAACGGGACACCGGAGAAAAACTGTTTTTT

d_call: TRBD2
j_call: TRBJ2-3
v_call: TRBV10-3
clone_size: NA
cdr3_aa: CAIRGDYTDTQYF
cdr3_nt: TGTGCCATCAGAGGGGACTACACAGATACGCAGTATTTT

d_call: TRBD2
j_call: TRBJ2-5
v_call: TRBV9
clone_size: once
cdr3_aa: CASSKRGRGETQYF
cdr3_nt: TGTGCCAGCAGCAAGCGGGGCCGAGGAGAGACCCAGTACTTC

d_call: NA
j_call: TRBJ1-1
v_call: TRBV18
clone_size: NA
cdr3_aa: CASSPLGTPRNTEAFF
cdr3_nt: TGTGCCAGCTCACCGCTGGGGACGCCTAGGAACACTGAAGCTTTCTTT

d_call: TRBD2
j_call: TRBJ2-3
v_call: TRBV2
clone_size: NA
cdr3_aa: CAGDRAGGPGSTDTQYF
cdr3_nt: TGTGCCGGCGATAGGGCGGGAGGGCCGGGTAGCACAGATACGCAGTATTTT

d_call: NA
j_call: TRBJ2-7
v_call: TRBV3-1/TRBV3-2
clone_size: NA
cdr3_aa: CASRVGITYEQYF
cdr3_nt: TGTGCCAGCAGGGTGGGTATTACCTACGAGCAGTACTTC

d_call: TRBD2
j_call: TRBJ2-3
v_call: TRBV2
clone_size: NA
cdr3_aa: CASSGLAGGAGDTQYF
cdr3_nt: TGTGCCAGCAGTGGATTAGCGGGAGGGGCGGGAGATACGCAGTATTTT

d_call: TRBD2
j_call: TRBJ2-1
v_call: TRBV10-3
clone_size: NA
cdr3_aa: CAISESSSASGDLLYNEQFF
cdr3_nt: TGTGCCATCAGTGAGTCATCGTCAGCTAGCGGAGACTTATTATACAATGAGCAGTTCTTC

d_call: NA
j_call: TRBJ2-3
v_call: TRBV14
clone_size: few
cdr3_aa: CASSRDRARADTQYF
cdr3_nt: TGTGCCAGCAGCCGTGATCGGGCCAGGGCAGATACGCAGTATTTT

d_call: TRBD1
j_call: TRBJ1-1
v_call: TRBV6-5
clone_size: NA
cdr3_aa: CASRRGQVNTEAFF
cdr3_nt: TGTGCCAGCAGGAGGGGGCAGGTGAACACTGAAGCTTTCTTT

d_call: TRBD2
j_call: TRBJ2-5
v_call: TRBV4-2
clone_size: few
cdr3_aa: CASSQDMTSAETQYF
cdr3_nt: TGTGCCAGCAGCCAAGACATGACTAGCGCGGAGACCCAGTACTTC

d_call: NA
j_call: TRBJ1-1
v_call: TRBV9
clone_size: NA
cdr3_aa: CASSYEDLAGTEAFF
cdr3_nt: TGTGCCAGCAGCTATGAGGACTTGGCGGGAACTGAAGCTTTCTTT

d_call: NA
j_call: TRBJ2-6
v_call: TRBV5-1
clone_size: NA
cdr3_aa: CASSLGVSAPSGANVLTF
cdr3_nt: TGCGCCAGCAGCTTGGGGGTTAGCGCACCCTCTGGGGCCAACGTCCTGACTTTC

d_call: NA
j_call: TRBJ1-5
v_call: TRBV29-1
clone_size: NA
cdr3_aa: CSVRDNHNQPQHF
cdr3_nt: TGCAGCGTTCGGGACAACCACAATCAGCCCCAGCATTTT

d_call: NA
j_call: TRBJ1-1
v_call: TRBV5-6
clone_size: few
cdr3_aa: CASSLRGLKAEAFF
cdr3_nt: TGTGCCAGCAGCTTACGGGGGCTTAAGGCTGAAGCTTTCTTT

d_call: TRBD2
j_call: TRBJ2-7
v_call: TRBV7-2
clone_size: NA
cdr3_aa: CASRSHGSGAPYEQYF
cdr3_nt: TGTGCCAGCAGGTCCCATGGGAGCGGGGCCCCCTACGAGCAGTACTTC

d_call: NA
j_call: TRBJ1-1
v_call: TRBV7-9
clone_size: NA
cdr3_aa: CASSLGSPGPRNTEAFF
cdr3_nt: TGTGCCAGCAGCTTGGGGAGCCCGGGACCTAGGAACACTGAAGCTTTCTTT

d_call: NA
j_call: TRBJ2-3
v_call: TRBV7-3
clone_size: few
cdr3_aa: CASSLYRDRDTQYF
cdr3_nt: TGTGCCAGCAGCTTATATAGGGATCGGGATACGCAGTATTTT

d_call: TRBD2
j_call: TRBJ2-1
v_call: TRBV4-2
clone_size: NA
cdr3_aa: CASSQDKGLAGGNEQFF
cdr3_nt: TGTGCCAGCAGCCAAGATAAAGGACTAGCGGGAGGAAATGAGCAGTTCTTC

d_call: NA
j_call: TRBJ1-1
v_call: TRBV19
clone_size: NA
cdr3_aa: CASSPQRGDTEAFF
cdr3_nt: TGTGCCAGTAGTCCCCAGAGGGGGGACACTGAAGCTTTCTTT